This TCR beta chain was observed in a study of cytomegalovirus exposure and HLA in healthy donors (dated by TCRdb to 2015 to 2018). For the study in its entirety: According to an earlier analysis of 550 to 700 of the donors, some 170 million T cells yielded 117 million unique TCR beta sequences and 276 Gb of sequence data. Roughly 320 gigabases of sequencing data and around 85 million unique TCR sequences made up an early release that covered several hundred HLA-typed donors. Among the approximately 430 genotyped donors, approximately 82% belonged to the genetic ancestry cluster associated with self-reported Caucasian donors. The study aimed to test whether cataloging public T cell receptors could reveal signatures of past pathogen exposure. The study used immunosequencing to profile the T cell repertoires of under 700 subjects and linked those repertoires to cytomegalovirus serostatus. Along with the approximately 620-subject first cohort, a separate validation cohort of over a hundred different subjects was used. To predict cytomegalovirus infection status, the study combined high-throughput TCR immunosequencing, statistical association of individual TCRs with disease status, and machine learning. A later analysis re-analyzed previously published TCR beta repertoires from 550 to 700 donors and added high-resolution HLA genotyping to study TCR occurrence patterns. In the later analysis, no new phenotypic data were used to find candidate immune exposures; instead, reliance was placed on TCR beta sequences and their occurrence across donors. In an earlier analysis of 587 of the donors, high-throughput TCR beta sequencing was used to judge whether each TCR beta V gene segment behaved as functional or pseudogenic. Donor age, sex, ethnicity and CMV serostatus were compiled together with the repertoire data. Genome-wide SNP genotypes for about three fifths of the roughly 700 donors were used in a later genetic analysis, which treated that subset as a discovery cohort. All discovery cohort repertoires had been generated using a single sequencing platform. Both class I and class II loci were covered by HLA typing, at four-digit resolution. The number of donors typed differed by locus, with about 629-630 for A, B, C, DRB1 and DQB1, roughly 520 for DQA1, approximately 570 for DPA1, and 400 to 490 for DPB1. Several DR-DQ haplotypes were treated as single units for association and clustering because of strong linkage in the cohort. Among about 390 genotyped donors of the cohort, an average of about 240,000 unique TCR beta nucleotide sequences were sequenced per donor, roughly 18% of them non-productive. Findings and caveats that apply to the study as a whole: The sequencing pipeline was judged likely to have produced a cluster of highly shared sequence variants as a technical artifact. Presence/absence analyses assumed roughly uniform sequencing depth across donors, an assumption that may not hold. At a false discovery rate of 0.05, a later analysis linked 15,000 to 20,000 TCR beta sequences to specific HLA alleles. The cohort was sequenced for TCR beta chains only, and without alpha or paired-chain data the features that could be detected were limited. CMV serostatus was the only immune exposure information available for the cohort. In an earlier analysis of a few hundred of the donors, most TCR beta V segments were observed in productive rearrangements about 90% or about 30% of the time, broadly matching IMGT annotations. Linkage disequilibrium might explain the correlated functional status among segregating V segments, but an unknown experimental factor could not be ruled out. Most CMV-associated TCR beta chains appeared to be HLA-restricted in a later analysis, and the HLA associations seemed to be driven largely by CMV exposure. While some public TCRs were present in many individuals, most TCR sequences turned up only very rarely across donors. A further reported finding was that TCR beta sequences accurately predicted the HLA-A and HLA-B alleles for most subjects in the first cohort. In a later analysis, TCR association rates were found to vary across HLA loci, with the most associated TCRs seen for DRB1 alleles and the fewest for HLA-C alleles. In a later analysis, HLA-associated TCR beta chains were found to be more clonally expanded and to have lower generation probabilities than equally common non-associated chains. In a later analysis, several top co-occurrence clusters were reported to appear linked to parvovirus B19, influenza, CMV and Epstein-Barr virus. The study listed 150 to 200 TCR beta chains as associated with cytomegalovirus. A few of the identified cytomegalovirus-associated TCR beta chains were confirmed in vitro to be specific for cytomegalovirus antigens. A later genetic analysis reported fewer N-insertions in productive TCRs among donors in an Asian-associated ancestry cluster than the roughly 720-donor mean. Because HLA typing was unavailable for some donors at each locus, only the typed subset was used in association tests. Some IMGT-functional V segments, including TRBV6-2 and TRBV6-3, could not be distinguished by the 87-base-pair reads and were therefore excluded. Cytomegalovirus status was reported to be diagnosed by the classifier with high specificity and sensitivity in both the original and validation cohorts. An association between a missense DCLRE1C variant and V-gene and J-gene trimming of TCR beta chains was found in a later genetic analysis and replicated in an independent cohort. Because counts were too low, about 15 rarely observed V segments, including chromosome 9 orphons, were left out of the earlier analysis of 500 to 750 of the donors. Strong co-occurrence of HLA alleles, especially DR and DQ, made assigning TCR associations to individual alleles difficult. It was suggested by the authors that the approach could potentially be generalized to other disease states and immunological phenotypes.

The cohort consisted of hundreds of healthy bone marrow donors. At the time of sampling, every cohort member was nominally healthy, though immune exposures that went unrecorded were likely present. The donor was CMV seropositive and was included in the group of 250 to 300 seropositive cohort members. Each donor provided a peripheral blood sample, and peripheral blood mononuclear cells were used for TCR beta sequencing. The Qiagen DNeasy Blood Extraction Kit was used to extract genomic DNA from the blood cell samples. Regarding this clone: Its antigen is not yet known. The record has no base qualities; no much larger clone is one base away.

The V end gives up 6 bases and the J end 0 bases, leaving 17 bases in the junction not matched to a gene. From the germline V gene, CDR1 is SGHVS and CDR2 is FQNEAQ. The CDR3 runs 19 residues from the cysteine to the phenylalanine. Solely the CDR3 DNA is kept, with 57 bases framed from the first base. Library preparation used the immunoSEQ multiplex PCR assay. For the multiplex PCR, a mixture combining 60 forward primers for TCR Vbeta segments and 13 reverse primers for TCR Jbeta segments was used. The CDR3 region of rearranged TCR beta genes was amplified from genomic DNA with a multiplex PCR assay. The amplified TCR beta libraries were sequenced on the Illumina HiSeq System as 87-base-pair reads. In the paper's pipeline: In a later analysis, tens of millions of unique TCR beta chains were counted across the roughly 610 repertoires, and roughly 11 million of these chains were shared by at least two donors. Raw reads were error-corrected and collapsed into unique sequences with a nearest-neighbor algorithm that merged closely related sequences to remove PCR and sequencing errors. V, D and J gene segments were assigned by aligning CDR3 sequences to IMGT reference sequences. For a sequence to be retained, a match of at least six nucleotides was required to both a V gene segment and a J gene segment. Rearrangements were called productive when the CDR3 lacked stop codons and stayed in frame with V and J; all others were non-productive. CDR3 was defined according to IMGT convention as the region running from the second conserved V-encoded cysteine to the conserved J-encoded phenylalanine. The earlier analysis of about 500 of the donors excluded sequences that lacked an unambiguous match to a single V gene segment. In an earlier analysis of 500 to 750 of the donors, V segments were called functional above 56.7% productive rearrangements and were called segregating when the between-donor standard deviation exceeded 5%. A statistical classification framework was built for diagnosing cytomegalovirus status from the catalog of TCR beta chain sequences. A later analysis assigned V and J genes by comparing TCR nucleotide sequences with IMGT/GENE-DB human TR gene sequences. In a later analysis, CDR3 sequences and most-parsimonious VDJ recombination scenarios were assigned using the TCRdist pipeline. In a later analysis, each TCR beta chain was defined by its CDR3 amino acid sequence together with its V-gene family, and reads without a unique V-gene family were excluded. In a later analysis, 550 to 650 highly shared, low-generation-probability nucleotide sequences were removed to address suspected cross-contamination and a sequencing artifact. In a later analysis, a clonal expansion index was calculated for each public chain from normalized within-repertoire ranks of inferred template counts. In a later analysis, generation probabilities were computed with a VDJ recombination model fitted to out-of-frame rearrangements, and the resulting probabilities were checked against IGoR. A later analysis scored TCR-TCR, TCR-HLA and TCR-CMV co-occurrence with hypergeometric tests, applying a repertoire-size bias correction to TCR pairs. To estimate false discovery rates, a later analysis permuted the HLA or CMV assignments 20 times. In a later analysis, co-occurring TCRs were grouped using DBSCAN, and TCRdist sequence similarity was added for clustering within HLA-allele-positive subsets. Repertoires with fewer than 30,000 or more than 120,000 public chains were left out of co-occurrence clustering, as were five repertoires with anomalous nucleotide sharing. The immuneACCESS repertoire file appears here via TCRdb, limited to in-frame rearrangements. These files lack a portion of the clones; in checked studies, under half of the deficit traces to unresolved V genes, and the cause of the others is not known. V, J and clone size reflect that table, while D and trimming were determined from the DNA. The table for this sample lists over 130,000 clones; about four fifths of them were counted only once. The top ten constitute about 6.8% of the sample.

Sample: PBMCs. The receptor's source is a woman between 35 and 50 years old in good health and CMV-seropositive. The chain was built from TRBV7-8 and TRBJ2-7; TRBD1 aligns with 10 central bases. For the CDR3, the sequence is CASSYRSGQGLVASYEQYF. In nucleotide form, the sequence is TGTGCCAGCAGTTACCGTTCGGGACAGGGGTTAGTGGCCTCCTACGAGCAGTACTTC.